This T cell receptor beta chain was profiled in a study of blood T cell repertoires in COVID-19. Study in general: The United States, Italy and Spain provided the acute and convalescent COVID-19 samples. PBMCs, B-cell-depleted T cells, or T cells provided the cDNA or gDNA that made up the material.

Per the original methods: It was from reference gene primer amplification that nucleated cell counts were estimated. TCRdb's table, derived via immunoSEQ multiplex PCR, lists solely in-frame clones and lacks some. D and trimming were read from the DNA, whereas the V and J calls and clone size are those reported in that table. The sample consists of 99,000 or so clones, about 91% of them appearing once. Seattle participants joined during active infection and were tracked over time. This receptor was taken from a man aged 50 to 60 with COVID-19, enrolled during active disease. The sample comprised peripheral blood.

CDR3 amino acids: CASSDGVDGYTF. CDR3 in DNA: TGTGCCAGCAGTGACGGGGTAGATGGCTACACCTTC. The chain joins TRBV25-1 to TRBJ1-2, with unresolved D. The CDR3 is 12 amino acids. V gave up 3 bases and J gave up 6 bases, with 8 bases separating them. The germline V gene encodes CDR1 MGHDK and CDR2 SYGVNS.